This T cell receptor (beta chain) was sequenced in a study of shared clonotypes between healthy human individuals. Study-level background: Donor ages ranged 18 to 49 years: a couple of women, a few men. General observations from the study: Among donors, the sharing of clonotypes was expected to be influenced by sequencing depth. Few donors restricted represented genetic and exposure-history diversity.

Sequencing used immunoSEQ multiplex PCR; TCRdb keeps in-frame clones, though not all of them. Found here are approximately 470,000 clones, roughly 80% of them singletons; the top ten hold about an eighth. CDR1 is MDHEN and CDR2 is SYDVKM in the germline V gene. The CDR3 has 15 amino acids. J was trimmed by 0 bases and V by 6 bases; bases with no gene match: 5. All donors qualified as healthy HIV-negative adults and had experienced no recent acute infections or vaccinations. On this clone: Its target is not known.

The rearrangement joins TRBV28 to TRBJ1-5, with TRBD1 matching 7 bases. This clonotype was obtained from a woman aged 40 to 50 in good health. Some clones in this sample may be carry-over from other donors' samples. Sequencing was carried out using PBMCs. CDR3 protein: CASSPRGISNQPQHF. The CDR3 nucleotides are TGTGCCAGCAGCCCCAGGGGGATTAGCAATCAGCCCCAGCATTTT. Supplemented by reference TRBV28 and TRBJ1-5, the full variable domain reads DVKVTQSSRYLVKRTGEKVFLECVQDMDHENMFWYRQDPGLGLRLIYFSYDVKMKEKGDIPEGYSVSREKKERFSLILESASTNQTSMYLCASSPRGISNQPQHFGDGTRLSIL.